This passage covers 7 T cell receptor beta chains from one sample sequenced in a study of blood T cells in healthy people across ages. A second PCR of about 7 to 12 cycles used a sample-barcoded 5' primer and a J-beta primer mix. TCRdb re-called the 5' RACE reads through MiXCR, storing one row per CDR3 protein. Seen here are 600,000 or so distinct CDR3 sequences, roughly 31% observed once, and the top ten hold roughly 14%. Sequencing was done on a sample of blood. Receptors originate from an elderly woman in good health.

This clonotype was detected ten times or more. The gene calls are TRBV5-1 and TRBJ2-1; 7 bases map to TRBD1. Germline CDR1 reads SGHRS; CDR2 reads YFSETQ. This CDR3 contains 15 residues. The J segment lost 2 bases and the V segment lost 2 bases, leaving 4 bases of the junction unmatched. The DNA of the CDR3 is TGCGCCAGCAGCTTAAGACAGGGTACCTACAATGAGCAGTTCTTC. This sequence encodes CASSLRQGTYNEQFF. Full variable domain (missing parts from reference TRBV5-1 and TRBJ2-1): KAGVTQTPRYLIKTRGQQVTLSCSPISGHRSVSWYQQTPGQGLQFLFEYFSETQRNKGNFPGRFSGRQFSNSRSEMNVSTLELGDSALYLCASSLRQGTYNEQFFGPGTRLTVL.

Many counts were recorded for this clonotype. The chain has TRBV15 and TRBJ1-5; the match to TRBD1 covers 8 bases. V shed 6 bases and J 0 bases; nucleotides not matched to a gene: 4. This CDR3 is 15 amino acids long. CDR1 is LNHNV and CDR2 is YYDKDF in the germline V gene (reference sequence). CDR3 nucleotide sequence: TGTGCCACCAGTCGGGACAGGTATAGCAATCAGCCCCAGCATTTT. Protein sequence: CATSRDRYSNQPQHF.

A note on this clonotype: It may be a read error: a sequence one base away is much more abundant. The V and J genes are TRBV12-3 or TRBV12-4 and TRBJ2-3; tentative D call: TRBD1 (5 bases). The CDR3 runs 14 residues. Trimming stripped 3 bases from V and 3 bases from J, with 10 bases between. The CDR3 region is CASSLNRKTDTQYF. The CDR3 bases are TGTGCCAGCAGTTTGAACAGGAAAACAGATACGCAGTATTTT.

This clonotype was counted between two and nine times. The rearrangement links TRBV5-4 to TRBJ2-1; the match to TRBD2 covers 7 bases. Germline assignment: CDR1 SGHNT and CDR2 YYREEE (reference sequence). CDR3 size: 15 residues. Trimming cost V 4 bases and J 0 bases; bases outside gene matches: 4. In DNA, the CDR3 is TGTGCCAGCAGCACCCAGCGGGGCTCCTACAATGAGCAGTTCTTC. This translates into CASSTQRGSYNEQFF.

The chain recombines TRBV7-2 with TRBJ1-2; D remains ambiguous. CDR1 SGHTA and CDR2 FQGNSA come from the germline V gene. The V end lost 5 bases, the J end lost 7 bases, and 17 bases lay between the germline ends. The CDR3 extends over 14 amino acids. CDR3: CASSLDLGMGGYTF. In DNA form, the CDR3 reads TGTGCCAGCAGCCTAGATCTGGGAATGGGTGGCTACACCTTC.

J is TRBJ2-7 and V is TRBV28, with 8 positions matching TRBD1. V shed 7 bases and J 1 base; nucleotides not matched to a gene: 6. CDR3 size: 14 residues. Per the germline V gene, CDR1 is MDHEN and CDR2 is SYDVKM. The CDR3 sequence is CASTNRGTSYEQYF. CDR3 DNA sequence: TGTGCCAGCACAAACAGGGGGACTTCCTACGAGCAGTACTTC.

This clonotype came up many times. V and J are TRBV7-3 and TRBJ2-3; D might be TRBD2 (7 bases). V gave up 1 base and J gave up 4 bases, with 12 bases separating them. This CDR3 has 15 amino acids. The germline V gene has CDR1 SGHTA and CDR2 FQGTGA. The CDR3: CASSLIGGPADTQYF. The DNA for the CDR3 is TGTGCCAGCAGCTTAATCGGGGGGCCCGCAGATACGCAGTATTTT.